These 32 T cell receptor beta chains originate from one sample sequenced in a study of OX40 agonist ivuxolimab in advanced cancers. This table comes from immunoSEQ multiplex PCR, and its TCRdb copy is limited to in-frame clones, with some not included. The data contain fewer than 25,000 clones, just over 85% of them seen just once; the ten biggest clones take up about a fifth. The material was CD4+ or CD8+ T cells sorted from blood, obtained in a trial of the OX40 agonist ivuxolimab. The receptors derive from an adult with an advanced solid tumor such as melanoma, head and neck, liver or kidney cancer.

This clone was observed a few times. This sequence joins TRBV6-1 and TRBJ2-7; D is undetermined. The CDR3 is 15 residues long. Germline CDR1 MNHNS, CDR2 SASEGT. V lost 1 base and J 3 bases, leaving 13 bases between the germline ends. The CDR3 nucleotides are TGTGCCAGCAGTGAAGAGGTCGCCCTGGGCTACGAGCAGTACTTC. Protein: CASSEEVALGYEQYF.

The chain joins TRBV27 to TRBJ1-4; D gene ambiguous. The CDR3 extends over 15 amino acids. The germline CDR1 and CDR2 sequences are MNHEY and SMNVEV (reference sequence). Trimming cost V 3 bases and J 0 bases, with 8 bases left between them. CDR3 nucleotides: TGTGCCAGCAGTTTCTATTCAGCAACTAATGAAAAACTGTTTTTT. Translated, it gives CASSFYSATNEKLFF.

V and J are TRBV7-3 and TRBJ2-1; 10 bases line up with TRBD2. This CDR3 has 16 amino acids. Unmatched junction bases numbered 8, after V lost 6 bases and J lost 3 bases. The germline CDR1 and CDR2 sequences are SGHTA and FQGTGA. CDR3 sequence reads: CASRPPASGGYNEQFF. CDR3 sequence (DNA): TGTGCCAGCAGACCTCCCGCTAGCGGGGGCTACAATGAGCAGTTCTTC.

This rearrangement joins TRBV30 to TRBJ2-6; D perhaps matches TRBD1 (6 bases). Germline CDR1 and CDR2: GTSNPN and SVGIG (reference sequence). The CDR3 is 14 residues long. V lost 3 bases and J lost 3, with 9 bases in between. The CDR3 bases are TGTGCCTGGAGAGGGGGATTTGGGGCCAACGTCCTGACTTTC. It codes for CAWRGGFGANVLTF.

The chain is built from TRBV28 and TRBJ2-7; the match to TRBD1 covers 9 bases. Per the germline V gene, CDR1 is MDHEN and CDR2 is SYDVKM. Trimming cost V 5 bases and J 2 bases; bases outside gene matches: 4. This CDR3 has 14 amino acids. CDR3 sequence (DNA): TGTGCCAGCAGTAGACAGGGGGAGACCTACGAGCAGTACTTC. The encoded protein is CASSRQGETYEQYF.

This clone was found a few times. This chain joins TRBV4-2 and TRBJ1-4; no clear D gene. Trimming removed 6 bases from V and 4 bases from J, with 15 bases in between. Germline loops: CDR1 LGHNA, CDR2 YNFKEQ. The CDR3 has 15 residues. Written as DNA, the CDR3 is TGTGCCAGCAGTTCTCCGGAGCGGAATAATGAAAAACTGTTTTTT. Residues: CASSSPERNNEKLFF.

The chain uses TRBV7-9 and TRBJ2-5; D call uncertain. CDR1 is SEHNR, CDR2 FQNEAQ, per germline (reference sequence). Trimming shortened V by 2 bases and J by 3 bases, and 4 bases separated the two germline ends. This CDR3 contains 12 residues. CDR3 sequence (DNA): TGTGCCAGCAGCTTACCTGAAGAGACCCAGTACTTC. Protein: CASSLPEETQYF.

The J gene is TRBJ2-7, the V gene TRBV7-9, with no clear D. The length of the CDR3 is 13 residues. Trimming took 7 bases from V and 0 from J, leaving 10 bases between them. CDR1 is SEHNR, CDR2 FQNEAQ, per germline (reference sequence). The CDR3 sequence: CASISPSSYEQYF. The CDR3, as DNA: TGTGCCAGCATCTCCCCCAGCTCCTACGAGCAGTACTTC.

This clone came up a few times. The chain is built from TRBV29-1 and TRBJ1-2; the D gene is possibly TRBD1 (6 bases). Germline CDR1 and CDR2: SQVTM and ANQGSEA. Trimming pared 2 bases from V and 9 bases from J, leaving 13 bases between. This CDR3 spans 12 amino acids. CDR3 in amino acids: CSVETGMNSYTF. The CDR3 nucleotides read TGCAGCGTTGAAACAGGGATGAATAGCTACACCTTC.

J is TRBJ2-5 and V is TRBV19; 14 bases match TRBD2. The CDR3 sequence is 18 residues long. With 5 bases clipped from V and 0 bases from J, the junction kept 8 bases outside the gene matches. Germline values: CDR1 LNHDA, CDR2 SQIVND (reference sequence). CDR3 sequence reads: CASSWTSGRLVYQETQYF. CDR3 DNA: TGTGCCAGTAGTTGGACTAGCGGGAGGCTAGTGTACCAAGAGACCCAGTACTTC.

The rearrangement joins TRBV6-1 to TRBJ2-7; no clear D. V shed 1 base and J shed 5 bases, with 18 bases lying between them. This CDR3 spans 16 amino acids. Germline CDR1 is MNHNS and CDR2 is SASEGT. CDR3 loop: CASSEEVVRDLDEQYF. The CDR3 nucleotides read TGTGCCAGCAGTGAAGAGGTAGTCCGAGACCTTGACGAGCAGTACTTC.

This chain uses TRBV7-9 with TRBJ2-7; possible D gene TRBD1, 5 bases. The length of the CDR3 is 12 residues. Germline assignment: CDR1 SEHNR and CDR2 FQNEAQ (reference sequence). Trimming removed 5 bases from V and 2 bases from J, with 7 bases in between. The DNA for the CDR3 is TGTGCCAGCAGCACGGACACCTACGAGCAGTACTTC. Its protein is CASSTDTYEQYF.

The chain carries TRBV25-1 and TRBJ1-3; a weak D match, TRBD1 (5 bases). V gave up 1 base and J gave up 0 bases, with 13 bases separating them. This CDR3 comprises 17 residues. CDR1 and CDR2 from the germline V gene are MGHDK and SYGVNS. The DNA for the CDR3 is TGTGCCAGCAGTGAATCCGGGACCTTCGCCTCTGGAAACACCATATATTTT. Its translation: CASSESGTFASGNTIYF.

On this clone: The junction departs from germline at one end; a sequencing error may be responsible. This sequence joins TRBV7-3 and TRBJ2-7; no clear D. Germline assignment: CDR1 SGHTA and CDR2 FQGTGA. The CDR3 loop spans 13 amino acids. This CDR3 is CASSQAHSYEQYF. The CDR3 DNA is TGCGCCAGCAGCCAAGCCCACTCCTACGAGCAGTACTTC.

V and J are TRBV6-5 and TRBJ1-1; D call uncertain. Germline loops: CDR1 MNHEY, CDR2 SVGAGI. V was shortened by 5 bases and J by 0 bases, with 7 bases between the two germline ends. The CDR3 length is 13 residues. This chain's CDR3 is CASSKRLNTEAFF. The CDR3, as DNA: TGTGCCAGCAGTAAGAGGTTGAACACTGAAGCTTTCTTT.

The V call is TRBV9, the J call TRBJ2-7, with D possibly matching TRBD1 (6 bases). This CDR3 is 14 amino acids long. Trimming shortened V by 0 bases and J by 2 bases, and 9 bases separated the two germline ends. Germline CDR1 is SGDLS and CDR2 is YYNGEE. CDR3 protein: CASSVAGEPYEQYF. The CDR3 nucleotides are TGTGCCAGCAGCGTAGCAGGGGAACCCTACGAGCAGTACTTC.

V is TRBV27 and J is TRBJ1-6; 7 bases are a match to TRBD1. The V segment lost 6 bases and the J segment 8 bases; nucleotides outside the gene matches: 10. Germline CDR1 reads MNHEY; CDR2 reads SMNVEV (reference sequence). CDR3 length: 15 residues. Here the CDR3 reads CASSPLDRDDSPLHF. The CDR3 region has the DNA TGTGCCAGCAGCCCCCTAGACAGGGATGATTCACCCCTCCACTTT.

The CDR3, as DNA: TGTGCCAGCAGGAGGGTGGGGGGCCGACCAATATCCTACGAGCAGTACTTC. It yields the protein CASRRVGGRPISYEQYF. The rearrangement uses TRBV27 and TRBJ2-7, with D perhaps given as TRBD1 or TRBD2 (6 bases each). The CDR3 totals 17 residues. V lost 6 bases to trimming and J lost 1 base, with 22 bases between them. Germline CDR1 and CDR2: MNHEY and SMNVEV (reference sequence).

Note on this clone: Distinct nucleotide sequences in the sample also encode this CDR3. CDR3 in DNA: TGTGCCAGCAGTTTCGGGGTTGGCACTGAAGCTTTCTTT. Translation: CASSFGVGTEAFF. J is TRBJ1-1 and V is TRBV27; D is undetermined. V lost 3 bases, J lost 4 bases, and 9 bases lay in between. The germline V gene has CDR1 MNHEY and CDR2 SMNVEV (reference sequence). There are 13 residues in the CDR3.

In its sample, this clone ranks as medium-sized. The chain links TRBV30 to TRBJ1-1; D might be TRBD1 (6 bases). V lost 2 bases and J lost 8, with 9 bases in between. Germline lookup yields CDR1 GTSNPN and CDR2 SVGIG (reference sequence). The CDR3 contains 11 residues. The CDR3, as DNA: TGTGCCTGGAGTCGGGGGGCGGAAGCTTTCTTT. It codes for CAWSRGAEAFF.

This rearrangement joins TRBV11-2 to TRBJ2-5; a weak D match, TRBD1 (5 bases). The CDR3 is 16 amino acids. Germline V gene data show CDR1 as SGHAT and CDR2 as FQNNGV. With 0 bases removed from V and 5 bases from J, the gap between germline ends came to 16 bases. The CDR3: CASSLDLEAGYETQYF. CDR3 DNA: TGTGCCAGCAGCTTAGATCTCGAGGCAGGGTACGAGACCCAGTACTTC.

In DNA form, the CDR3 reads TGTGCCAGCAGCTTACTATCCAGGCTGCTCTACGAGCAGTACTTC. The encoded protein is CASSLLSRLLYEQYF. V and J are TRBV11-3 and TRBJ2-7; D is ambiguous. V was shortened by 2 bases and J by 3 bases, with 14 bases between the two germline ends. Germline CDR1 and CDR2: SGHNT and YENEEA. This CDR3 comprises 15 residues. Full variable domain (remainder filled in from reference TRBV11-3 and TRBJ2-7): EAGVVQSPRYKIIEKKQPVAFWCNPISGHNTLYWYLQNLGQGPELLIRYENEEAVDDSQLPKDRFSAERLKGVDSTLKIQPAELGDSAVYLCASSLLSRLLYEQYFGPGTRLTVT.

The chain joins TRBV6-4 to TRBJ2-6; 9 bases are a match to TRBD1. CDR3 length: 16 residues. Germline-derived CDR1 and CDR2 are MRHNA and SNTAGT. The V and J ends lost 5 bases and 1 base, in that order; junction bases with no gene match: 3. The CDR3 reads CASSTGTGSGANVLTF. CDR3 DNA sequence: TGTGCCAGCAGTACGGGGACAGGGTCTGGGGCCAACGTCCTGACTTTC.

CDR3 coding DNA: TGTGCCAGCAGTTACTCGACGGGGGGGTATGGCTACACCTTC. Protein sequence: CASSYSTGGYGYTF. This chain joins TRBV6-5 and TRBJ1-2, with D perhaps matching TRBD1 (5 bases). CDR3 length equals 14 residues. The ends were cut back, 0 bases at V and 5 bases at J, with 10 bases in the middle. CDR1 and CDR2 from the germline V gene are MNHEY and SVGAGI.

V usage is TRBV5-1 and J usage is TRBJ1-1, with no clear D. V was pared by 0 bases and J by 1 base, with 7 bases between. Germline-derived CDR1 and CDR2 are SGHRS and YFSETQ. There are 14 residues in the CDR3. The CDR3 is CASSLGLGNTEAFF. The CDR3 DNA sequence: TGCGCCAGCAGCTTGGGTCTCGGGAACACTGAAGCTTTCTTT.

This chain links TRBV30 with TRBJ2-4; 11 positions agree with TRBD1. CDR1 is GTSNPN, CDR2 SVGIG, per germline (reference sequence). The CDR3 is made up of 17 amino acids. V lost 5 bases to trimming and J lost 9 bases; unmatched junction nucleotides: 18. The CDR3 sequence: CAWAGQGAVGVSVIQYF. The CDR3 nucleotides read TGTGCCTGGGCCGGACAGGGGGCTGTCGGGGTTTCGGTCATTCAGTACTTC. The full variable domain, completed using reference TRBV30 and TRBJ2-4, is SQTIHQWPATLVQPVGSPLSLECTVEGTSNPNLYWYRQAAGRGLQLLFYSVGIGQISSEVPQNLSASRPQDRQFILSSKKLLLSDSGFYLCAWAGQGAVGVSVIQYFGAGTRLSVL.

The rearrangement joins TRBV9 to TRBJ2-7; 12 bases align to TRBD2. The V segment lost 4 bases and the J segment 6 bases; nucleotides outside the gene matches: 5. The CDR3 has 14 residues. Germline V gene sequence: CDR1 SGDLS, CDR2 YYNGEE. The CDR3: CASSSGLAGFEQYF. The CDR3, as DNA: TGTGCCAGCAGCTCGGGACTAGCGGGTTTCGAGCAGTACTTC.

This chain joins TRBV30 and TRBJ1-5; weak D call: TRBD1 (5 bases). This CDR3 is 17 amino acids long. Between the trimmed V and J ends, which lost 2 bases and 4 bases, there was a span of 21 bases. Germline-derived CDR1 and CDR2 are GTSNPN and SVGIG (reference sequence). The CDR3 sequence: CAWSPRSGLDRNQPQHF. CDR3 nucleotide sequence: TGTGCCTGGAGTCCACGGTCGGGACTTGACCGTAATCAGCCCCAGCATTTT.

CDR3 nucleotides: TGTGCCAGCAGCCAAGCAGGGGGGGGAACCTATGGCTACACCTTC. Translating it yields CASSQAGGGTYGYTF. This sequence joins TRBV4-2 and TRBJ1-2; 7 positions match TRBD1. This CDR3 has 15 residues. Trimming removed 1 base from V and 4 bases from J; junction bases left unmatched: 6. Germline loops: CDR1 LGHNA, CDR2 YNFKEQ.

The chain employs TRBV13 and TRBJ2-4; possibly TRBD1 for D (5 bases). CDR3 length equals 14 residues. V was pared by 2 bases and J by 1 base, with 6 bases between. Per germline, CDR1 PRHDT and CDR2 FYEKMQ (reference sequence). The CDR3 loop is CASSLRQAKNIQYF. CDR3 DNA: TGTGCCAGCAGCTTAAGACAGGCCAAAAACATTCAGTACTTC.

CDR3: CSVEANEQFF. CDR3 nucleotides: TGCAGCGTTGAAGCCAATGAGCAGTTCTTC. V is TRBV29-1 and J is TRBJ2-1, with no clear D. Trimming pared 1 base from V and 6 bases from J, leaving 1 base between. Germline CDR1 and CDR2: SQVTM and ANQGSEA. There are 10 residues in the CDR3.

The chain has TRBV5-8 and TRBJ2-7, with D unclear. This CDR3 spans 14 amino acids. Between the trimmed V and J ends, which lost 3 bases and 0 bases, there was a span of 10 bases. Germline CDR1 reads SGHTS; CDR2 reads YDEGEE. The CDR3 is CASSSFPGSYEQYF. CDR3 bases: TGTGCCAGCAGCTCATTTCCTGGCTCCTACGAGCAGTACTTC.